Listed here is a single TCR beta chain. As yet, its antigen is unknown. The sample is drawn from a study of cytomegalovirus exposure and HLA in healthy donors. Background on the study: Earlier work reported 110 million or so unique TCR beta sequences from 170 million or so T cells. Study-level points and caveats: Rarity characterized most TCR sequences, yet some public TCRs appeared in many donors. Available immune exposure information covered CMV serostatus only. In a later analysis, HLA-associated beta chains showed higher expansion and lower generation probabilities than comparable chains.

This CDR3 spans 16 amino acids. Germline CDR1 is SGDLS and CDR2 is YYNGEE. Deletions cut 1 base from V and 0 bases from J, with 12 bases between. The PCR was carried out with 60 Vbeta primers and 13 Jbeta primers. TCRdb's table, derived via immunoSEQ multiplex PCR, lists solely in-frame clones and lacks some. The data show roughly 130,000 clones, more than 55% seen once. The V call is TRBV9, the J call TRBJ2-3; unclear D gene. The sequence derives from an older woman in good health and CMV-seronegative. The sequencing sample was made of PBMCs. CDR3 DNA sequence: TGTGCCAGCAGCGTAATTGGTGCTATTAGCACAGATACGCAGTATTTT. Its protein is CASSVIGAISTDTQYF.